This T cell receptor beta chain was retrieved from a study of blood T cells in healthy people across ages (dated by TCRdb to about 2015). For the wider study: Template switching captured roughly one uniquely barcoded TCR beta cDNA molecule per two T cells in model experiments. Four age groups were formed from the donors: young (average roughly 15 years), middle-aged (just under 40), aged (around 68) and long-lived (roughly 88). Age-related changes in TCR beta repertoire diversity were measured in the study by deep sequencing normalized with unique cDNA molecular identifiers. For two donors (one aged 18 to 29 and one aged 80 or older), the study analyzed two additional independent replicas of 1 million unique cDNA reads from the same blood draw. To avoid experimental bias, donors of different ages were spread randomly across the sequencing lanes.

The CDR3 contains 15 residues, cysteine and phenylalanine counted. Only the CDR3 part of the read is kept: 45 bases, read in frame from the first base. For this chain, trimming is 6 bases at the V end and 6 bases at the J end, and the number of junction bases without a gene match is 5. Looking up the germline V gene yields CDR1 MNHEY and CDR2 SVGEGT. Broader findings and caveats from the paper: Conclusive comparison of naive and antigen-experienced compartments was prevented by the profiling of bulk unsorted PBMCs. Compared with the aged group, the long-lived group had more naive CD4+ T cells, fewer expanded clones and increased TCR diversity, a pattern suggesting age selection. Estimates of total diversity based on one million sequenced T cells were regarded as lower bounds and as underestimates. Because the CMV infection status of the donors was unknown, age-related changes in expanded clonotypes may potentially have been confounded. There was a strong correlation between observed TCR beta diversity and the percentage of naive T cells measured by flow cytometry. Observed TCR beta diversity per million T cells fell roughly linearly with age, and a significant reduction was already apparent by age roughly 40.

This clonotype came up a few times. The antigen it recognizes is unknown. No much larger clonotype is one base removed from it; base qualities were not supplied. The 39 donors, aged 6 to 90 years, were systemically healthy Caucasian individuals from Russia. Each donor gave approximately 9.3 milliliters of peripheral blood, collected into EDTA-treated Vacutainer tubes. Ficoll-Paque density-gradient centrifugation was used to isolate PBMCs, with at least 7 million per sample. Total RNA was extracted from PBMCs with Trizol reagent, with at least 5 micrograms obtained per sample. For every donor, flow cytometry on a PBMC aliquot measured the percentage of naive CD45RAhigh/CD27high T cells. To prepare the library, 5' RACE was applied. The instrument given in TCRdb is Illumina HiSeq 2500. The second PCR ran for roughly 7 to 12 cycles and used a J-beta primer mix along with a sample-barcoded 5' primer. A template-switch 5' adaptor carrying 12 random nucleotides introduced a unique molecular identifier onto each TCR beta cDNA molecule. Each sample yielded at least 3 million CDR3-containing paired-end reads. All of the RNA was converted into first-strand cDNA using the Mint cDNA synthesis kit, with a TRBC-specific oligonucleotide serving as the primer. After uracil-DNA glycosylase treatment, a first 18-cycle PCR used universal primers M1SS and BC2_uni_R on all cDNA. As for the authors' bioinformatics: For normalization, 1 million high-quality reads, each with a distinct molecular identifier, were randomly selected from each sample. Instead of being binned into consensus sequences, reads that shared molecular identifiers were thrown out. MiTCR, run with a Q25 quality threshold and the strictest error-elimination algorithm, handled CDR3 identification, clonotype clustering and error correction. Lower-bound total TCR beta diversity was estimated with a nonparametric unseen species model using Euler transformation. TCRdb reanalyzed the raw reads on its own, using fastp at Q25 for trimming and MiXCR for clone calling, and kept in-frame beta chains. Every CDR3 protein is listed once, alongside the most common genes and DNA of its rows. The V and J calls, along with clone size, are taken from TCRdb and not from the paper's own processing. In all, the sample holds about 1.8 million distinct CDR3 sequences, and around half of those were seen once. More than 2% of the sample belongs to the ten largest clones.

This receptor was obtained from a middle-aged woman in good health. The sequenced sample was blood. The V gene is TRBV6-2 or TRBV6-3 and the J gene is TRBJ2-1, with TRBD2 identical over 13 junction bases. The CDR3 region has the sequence CASSTGTSGANEQFF. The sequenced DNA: TGTGCCAGCAGCACCGGGACTAGCGGGGCCAATGAGCAGTTCTTC.